The rows below give T cell receptor beta chains drawn from one sample of a study of blood T cell repertoires in COVID-19. Assay: immunoSEQ multiplex PCR; the TCRdb copy retains only in-frame clones and omits some. The top ten clones hold 8.5% to 10% of a sample with roughly 42,000 clones, 80% to 90% of them seen once. Sample: peripheral blood. Receptor source: a man younger than 40 with active or convalescent COVID-19. Both conserved end residues are part of each CDR3. The order of the fields is V gene, D gene, clone size, J gene, CDR3 DNA, CDR3 protein. A D gene is named only where the DNA matches it firmly. Rows may omit the clone size; those that give it use once, few, many or a size class.

v_gene: TRBV5-8; d_gene: TRBD2; abundance: once; j_gene: TRBJ2-5; CDR3nt: TGTGCCAGCAGTTTCGGACTAGCGGGATTCATACGCCAAGAGACCCAGTACTTC; CDR3aa: CASSFGLAGFIRQETQYF
v_gene: TRBV7-6; d_gene: TRBD2; abundance: -; j_gene: TRBJ2-1; CDR3nt: TGTGCCAGCAGCCAAGTGAGCGGGAGTAATGAGCAGTTCTTC; CDR3aa: CASSQVSGSNEQFF
v_gene: TRBV5-6; d_gene: TRBD1; abundance: -; j_gene: TRBJ1-4; CDR3nt: TGTGCCAGCAGCTTCGCTGAGACAGGGTGGCTGTTTTTT; CDR3aa: CASSFAETGWLFF
v_gene: TRBV27; d_gene: -; abundance: -; j_gene: TRBJ2-2; CDR3nt: TGTGCCAGCAGGCGGGGCGAGAACACCGGGGAGCTGTTTTTT; CDR3aa: CASRRGENTGELFF
v_gene: TRBV2; d_gene: TRBD1; abundance: -; j_gene: TRBJ1-1; CDR3nt: TGTGCCAGCAGTGAAGGAGGAGGCAGGGGGCGGTTTGAAGCTTTCTTT; CDR3aa: CASSEGGGRGRFEAFF
v_gene: TRBV5-8; d_gene: -; abundance: -; j_gene: TRBJ2-1; CDR3nt: TGTGCCAGCAGCTTGGGTATTTACAATGAGCAGTTCTTC; CDR3aa: CASSLGIYNEQFF
v_gene: TRBV7-3; d_gene: TRBD2; abundance: -; j_gene: TRBJ2-1; CDR3nt: TGTGCCAGCAGCCAAAGCGGGAGTCTCTACAATGAGCAGTTCTTC; CDR3aa: CASSQSGSLYNEQFF
v_gene: TRBV12-2; d_gene: -; abundance: -; j_gene: TRBJ2-1; CDR3nt: TGTGCAAGTCGCCCGAGCCGGGACTGGGGCTGGCTGGCTGTTGAGCAGTTCTTC; CDR3aa: CASRPSRDWGWLAVEQFF
v_gene: TRBV6-5; d_gene: TRBD2; abundance: -; j_gene: TRBJ2-1; CDR3nt: TGTGCCAGCAGTTCCGGGACTAGCGGGATTTTCAATGAGCAGTTCTTC; CDR3aa: CASSSGTSGIFNEQFF
v_gene: TRBV4-2; d_gene: -; abundance: few; j_gene: TRBJ1-1; CDR3nt: TGTGCCAGCAGCCAGAGGGTCGGCACTGAAGCTTTCTTT; CDR3aa: CASSQRVGTEAFF
v_gene: TRBV2; d_gene: -; abundance: -; j_gene: TRBJ1-1; CDR3nt: TGTGCCAGCAGGCCCGTGGGGGGCACTGAAGCTTTCTTT; CDR3aa: CASRPVGGTEAFF
v_gene: TRBV6-5; d_gene: -; abundance: -; j_gene: TRBJ2-3; CDR3nt: TGTGCCAGCAGTTACTCTTGGGCAGGGGGCACAGATACGCAGTATTTT; CDR3aa: CASSYSWAGGTDTQYF
v_gene: TRBV2; d_gene: TRBD1; abundance: -; j_gene: TRBJ1-3; CDR3nt: TGTGCCAGCATTAGACAGGGCACTGGAAACACCATATATTTT; CDR3aa: CASIRQGTGNTIYF
v_gene: TRBV6-1; d_gene: -; abundance: -; j_gene: TRBJ1-5; CDR3nt: TGTGCCAGCTCTTGGGGGGGGGTGGATCAGCCCCAGCATTTT; CDR3aa: CASSWGGVDQPQHF
v_gene: TRBV14; d_gene: -; abundance: -; j_gene: TRBJ2-1; CDR3nt: TGTGCCAGCAGCCCGGGACTCAAGACCTACAATGAGCAGTTCTTC; CDR3aa: CASSPGLKTYNEQFF
v_gene: TRBV2; d_gene: TRBD1; abundance: -; j_gene: TRBJ1-2; CDR3nt: TGTGCCAGCACCCCTAGGACAGGGTACGGCTACACCTTC; CDR3aa: CASTPRTGYGYTF
v_gene: TRBV19; d_gene: -; abundance: -; j_gene: TRBJ1-1; CDR3nt: TGTGCCAGTAGCAACAGGGAGTTCTGGACCACTGAAGCTTTCTTT; CDR3aa: CASSNREFWTTEAFF
v_gene: TRBV11-3; d_gene: TRBD2; abundance: -; j_gene: TRBJ2-2; CDR3nt: TGTGCCAGCAGCCGAATAGCGGGAGTTACCGGGGAGCTGTTTTTT; CDR3aa: CASSRIAGVTGELFF
v_gene: TRBV3-1/TRBV3-2; d_gene: -; abundance: once; j_gene: TRBJ1-2; CDR3nt: TGTGCCAGCAGCCAAGACAGGGTGGTAGGGTATGGCTACACCTTC; CDR3aa: CASSQDRVVGYGYTF
v_gene: TRBV14; d_gene: -; abundance: -; j_gene: TRBJ2-1; CDR3nt: TGTGCCAGCAGCCAAGATCGAGGACACCTCCCGGATGAGCAGTTCTTC; CDR3aa: CASSQDRGHLPDEQFF
v_gene: TRBV6-2/TRBV6-3; d_gene: TRBD2; abundance: -; j_gene: TRBJ2-3; CDR3nt: TGTGCCAGCAGTTACCGACTAGCGGGAGCGGATACGCAGTATTTT; CDR3aa: CASSYRLAGADTQYF
v_gene: TRBV6-5; d_gene: -; abundance: -; j_gene: TRBJ2-7; CDR3nt: TGTGCCAGCAGTTCCGAGGACAGTGGAAACTACGAGCAGTACTTC; CDR3aa: CASSSEDSGNYEQYF
v_gene: TRBV11-3; d_gene: TRBD1; abundance: -; j_gene: TRBJ2-2; CDR3nt: TGTGCCAGCGGCCAGGGGGGACAGGCGCACTCGGGGGAGCTGTTTTTT; CDR3aa: CASGQGGQAHSGELFF
v_gene: TRBV27; d_gene: TRBD1; abundance: once; j_gene: TRBJ2-5; CDR3nt: TGTGCCAGCTCCTGGGGACAGGGGCAAGAGACCCAGTACTTC; CDR3aa: CASSWGQGQETQYF
v_gene: TRBV9; d_gene: TRBD2; abundance: once; j_gene: TRBJ2-1; CDR3nt: TGTGCCAGCAGCTCTCGCGGGGCTAGCGGGAACTACAATGAGCAGTTCTTC; CDR3aa: CASSSRGASGNYNEQFF
v_gene: TRBV3-1/TRBV3-2; d_gene: -; abundance: -; j_gene: TRBJ2-1; CDR3nt: TGTGCCAGCAGATCCAGGGGTTCCTACAATGAGCAGTTCTTC; CDR3aa: CASRSRGSYNEQFF
v_gene: TRBV30; d_gene: TRBD2; abundance: -; j_gene: TRBJ2-1; CDR3nt: TGTGCCTGGAACAGACTAGCGGGAGGGGGCAATGAGCAGTTCTTC; CDR3aa: CAWNRLAGGGNEQFF
v_gene: TRBV10-1; d_gene: TRBD2; abundance: -; j_gene: TRBJ2-1; CDR3nt: TGCGCCAGCAGTGAGGGGCTAGCGGGCTACAATGAGCAGTTCTTC; CDR3aa: CASSEGLAGYNEQFF
v_gene: TRBV27; d_gene: -; abundance: -; j_gene: TRBJ2-1; CDR3nt: TGTGCCAGCAGTTTAACGGGCAGTCGAGGAGGTGAGCAGTTCTTC; CDR3aa: CASSLTGSRGGEQFF
v_gene: TRBV18; d_gene: -; abundance: -; j_gene: TRBJ1-3; CDR3nt: TGTGCCAGCTCACCCGACAGAAACAGTAACACCATATATTTT; CDR3aa: CASSPDRNSNTIYF
v_gene: TRBV5-6; d_gene: -; abundance: medium-sized; j_gene: TRBJ1-1; CDR3nt: TGTGCCAGCAGCTTATTGGGGAAGGCAGGGGTTCGAAGAGACACTGAAGCTTTCTTT; CDR3aa: CASSLLGKAGVRRDTEAFF
v_gene: TRBV10-1; d_gene: -; abundance: -; j_gene: TRBJ2-2; CDR3nt: TGCGCCAGCAGTGCGACTGTCACCGGGGAGCTGTTTTTT; CDR3aa: CASSATVTGELFF
v_gene: TRBV4-1; d_gene: TRBD2; abundance: -; j_gene: TRBJ2-1; CDR3nt: TGCGCCAGCAGCCAGGTTCTAGCGGGAGGGTGGCGTGAGCAGTTCTTC; CDR3aa: CASSQVLAGGWREQFF
v_gene: TRBV7-8; d_gene: TRBD1; abundance: -; j_gene: TRBJ2-4; CDR3nt: TGTGCCAGCAGCTTGCTCTCTTCCCGACAGGGGGGCCAAAACATTCAGTACTTC; CDR3aa: CASSLLSSRQGGQNIQYF
v_gene: TRBV19; d_gene: TRBD2; abundance: -; j_gene: TRBJ2-1; CDR3nt: TGTGCCAGTAGCAAGGGACTAGCGGGACCCATGGGCAATGAGCAGTTCTTC; CDR3aa: CASSKGLAGPMGNEQFF
v_gene: TRBV19; d_gene: TRBD1; abundance: -; j_gene: TRBJ1-2; CDR3nt: TGTGCCAGTAGTAAACCGGGACAGGGATTCTATGGCTACACCTTC; CDR3aa: CASSKPGQGFYGYTF
v_gene: TRBV28; d_gene: -; abundance: -; j_gene: TRBJ2-5; CDR3nt: TGTGCCAGCAGTTCTGGTGAGCCAAAGACCCAGTACTTC; CDR3aa: CASSSGEPKTQYF
v_gene: TRBV27; d_gene: TRBD2; abundance: -; j_gene: TRBJ2-2; CDR3nt: TGTGCCAGCAGTTCAGGACTAGCGGGAGTTTCCACCGGGGAGCTGTTTTTT; CDR3aa: CASSSGLAGVSTGELFF
v_gene: TRBV19; d_gene: TRBD2; abundance: -; j_gene: TRBJ2-2; CDR3nt: TGTGCCAGTAGTATCCCCGGGAGGGACACCGGGGAGCTGTTTTTT; CDR3aa: CASSIPGRDTGELFF
v_gene: TRBV6-5; d_gene: -; abundance: once; j_gene: TRBJ1-2; CDR3nt: TGTGCCAGCAGTCGAGCCGACAGGAGCTATGGCTACACCTTC; CDR3aa: CASSRADRSYGYTF
v_gene: TRBV28; d_gene: TRBD1; abundance: -; j_gene: TRBJ2-5; CDR3nt: TGTGCCAGCAGTTTACCCTTGCCCGAGGGGGCCCAAGAGACCCAGTACTTC; CDR3aa: CASSLPLPEGAQETQYF